Below are 26 T cell receptor beta chains sequenced from a single sample in a study of CD8 T cells in ankylosing spondylitis. Each CDR3 protein gets one entry after TCRdb re-called the 5' RACE reads with MiXCR. The top ten hold around 13% of the sample, which has about 360,000 distinct CDR3 sequences, 20% seen once. Source material: blood, either unsorted or a sorted T cell fraction (not recorded which). The receptors were sampled from a male donor with ankylosing spondylitis or in good health (not recorded which).

The sample holds a few counts of this clonotype. This sequence joins TRBV13 and TRBJ2-2, with 8 bases aligning to TRBD1. J gave up 3 bases and V 4 bases, and 1 base lay outside the gene matches. Germline V gene lookup returns CDR1 PRHDT and CDR2 FYEKMQ (reference sequence). The CDR3 extends over 14 amino acids. CDR3: CASSSDRDTGELFF. The CDR3 nucleotides read TGTGCCAGCAGCTCGGACAGGGACACCGGGGAGCTGTTTTTT.

This clonotype was seen more than once but under ten times. The CDR3 spells CASSKEDGELFF. The CDR3, as DNA: TGTGCCAGCAGCAAGGAGGACGGGGAGCTGTTTTTT. The chain has TRBV7-9 and TRBJ2-2; D may be TRBD2 (5 bases). V was pared by 5 bases and J by 7 bases, with 8 bases between. The CDR3 runs 12 residues. The germline V gene has CDR1 SEHNR and CDR2 FQNEAQ (reference sequence). The full variable domain, in which reference TRBV7-9 and TRBJ2-2 provide the parts outside the CDR3, is DTGVSQNPRHKITKRGQNVTFRCDPISEHNRLYWYRQTLGQGPEFLTYFQNEAQLEKSRLLSDRFSAERPKGSFSTLEIQRTEQGDSAMYLCASSKEDGELFFGEGSRLTVL.

This clonotype has a handful of counts. The chain employs TRBV7-6 and TRBJ2-7; D is perhaps TRBD1 (5 bases). The CDR3 spans 13 residues. CDR1 and CDR2 from the germline V gene are SGHVS and FNYEAQ. The ends were cut back, 5 bases at V and 2 bases at J, with 10 bases in the middle. For the CDR3, the DNA is TGTGCCAGCAGCCAGACAGTAGCCTACGAGCAGTACTTC. Translated, it gives CASSQTVAYEQYF.

V is TRBV30 and J is TRBJ2-3; no firm D call. There are 12 residues in the CDR3. The germline V gene encodes CDR1 GTSNPN and CDR2 SVGIG (reference sequence). CDR3 protein: CGRAEGTDTQYF. The CDR3 DNA reads as TGTGGAAGGGCTGAAGGCACAGATACGCAGTATTTT.

This clonotype was found a few times. The chain joins TRBV7-9 to TRBJ2-1; D gene unclear. The CDR3 contains 13 residues. V lost 5 bases to trimming and J lost 7 bases, with 12 bases between them. The germline gives CDR1 SEHNR, CDR2 FQNEAQ (reference sequence). This CDR3 reads CASSRPAGNEQFF. The DNA of the CDR3 is TGTGCCAGCAGCCGCCCGGCTGGGAATGAGCAGTTCTTC.

This clonotype was found a few times. At one of its ends the junction is not consistent with the germline gene, which may arise from a read error. The chain combines TRBV29-1 with TRBJ2-1; possibly TRBD2 for D (6 bases). This CDR3 spans 14 amino acids. Germline V gene lookup returns CDR1 SQVTM and CDR2 ANQGSEA. CDR3 residues: CSVAGRSSYNKQFF. CDR3 coding DNA: TGCAGCGTGGCGGGACGGAGCTCCTACAATAAGCAGTTCTTC.

The chain combines TRBV20-1 with TRBJ2-5, with D perhaps matching TRBD2 (7 bases). This CDR3 is 13 amino acids long. The germline V and J ends were trimmed by 6 bases and 7 bases, with 18 bases remaining between them. The germline CDR1 and CDR2 sequences are DFQATT and SNEGSKA (reference sequence). CDR3 bases: TGCAGTGCCAACCCCGGGGGGCGCCGGACCCAGTACTTC. This translates into CSANPGGRRTQYF.

The table lists this clonotype with a count of one. The genes are TRBV20-1 and TRBJ1-4, with a weak D call TRBD1 (5 bases). The V gene lost 0 bases and the J gene lost 7 bases, with 12 bases spanning the gap. The CDR3 sequence is 14 residues long. CDR1 DFQATT and CDR2 SNEGSKA come from the germline V gene (reference sequence). The CDR3 region has the DNA TGCAGTGCTAGAGATCCGGGACTTTTTGAAAAACTGTTTTTT. This translates into CSARDPGLFEKLFF.

In its sample, this clonotype was seen a few times. The chain recombines TRBV6-5 with TRBJ1-2; TRBD1 is a possible D gene (5 bases). The V gene lost 4 bases and the J gene lost 6 bases, with 18 bases spanning the gap. The CDR3 consists of 15 residues. Germline V gene data show CDR1 as MNHEY and CDR2 as SVGAGI. CDR3 sequence: CASSFRDRLPDGYTF. CDR3 coding DNA: TGTGCCAGCAGTTTCCGGGACCGACTCCCGGATGGCTACACCTTC.

The sample holds a few counts of this clonotype. This chain links TRBV4-1 with TRBJ2-7, with 8 nucleotides matching TRBD1. V dropped 6 bases and J dropped 3; count of bases not matched to a gene: 10. The CDR3 contains 15 residues. CDR1 and CDR2 from the germline V gene are MGHRA and YSYEKL. The CDR3, as DNA: TGCGCCAGCAGAGCGACAGGGGCTGCACTCTACGAGCAGTACTTC. This encodes CASRATGAALYEQYF.

This chain's CDR3 is CASSGWDLTRPQQFF. The DNA for the CDR3 is TGTGCCAGTAGTGGGTGGGACCTCACCCGACCCCAGCAGTTCTTC. The rearrangement uses TRBV19 and TRBJ2-1, with D perhaps given as TRBD1 or TRBD2 (5 bases each). The CDR3 is 15 amino acids. From germline, CDR1 is LNHDA and CDR2 SQIVND (reference sequence). Trimming took off 5 bases at V and 11 bases at J, with 22 bases between the two ends.

This chain uses TRBV5-6 with TRBJ2-5, with D perhaps given as TRBD1 or TRBD2 (5 bases each). The germline gives CDR1 SGHDT, CDR2 YYEEEE. The V end was cut by 0 bases, the J end by 3 bases, with 12 bases between. The CDR3 totals 15 residues. In nucleotides, the CDR3 is TGTGCCAGCAGCTTGGTAAGGGACCCCGAAGAGACCCAGTACTTC. This sequence encodes CASSLVRDPEETQYF. Variable domain in full (rest from reference TRBV5-6 and TRBJ2-5): DAGVTQSPTHLIKTRGQQVTLRCSPKSGHDTVSWYQQALGQGPQFIFQYYEEEERQRGNFPDRFSGHQFPNYSSELNVNALLLGDSALYLCASSLVRDPEETQYFGPGTRLLVL.

The gene calls are TRBV6-5 and TRBJ2-5, with a tentative D call TRBD1 (6 bases). Germline assignment: CDR1 MNHEY and CDR2 SVGAGI. CDR3 size: 15 residues. The ends were cut back, 4 bases at V and 1 base at J, with 13 bases in the middle. In DNA, the CDR3 is TGTGCCAGCAGTTCCCCGGACAGAATCCAAGAGACCCAGTACTTC. Translation gives CASSSPDRIQETQYF.

The V gene is TRBV28, the J gene TRBJ2-5, with a tentative D call TRBD1 (5 bases). Trimming left V 6 bases short and J 1 base short, with 12 bases between. CDR1 and CDR2 (germline): MDHEN, SYDVKM. The CDR3 sequence is 14 residues long. CDR3 DNA sequence: TGTGCCAGCAGAAAAATCAGGGCCCAAGAGACCCAGTACTTC. It translates to CASRKIRAQETQYF.

This clonotype was observed a handful of times. The V call is TRBV5-4, the J call TRBJ2-2, with 8 bases identical to TRBD2. CDR3 length: 19 amino acids. J gave up 0 bases and V 0 bases, and 10 bases lay outside the gene matches. Germline V CDR1 and CDR2: SGHNT, YYREEE (reference sequence). The CDR3, as DNA: TGTGCCAGCAGCTTGGAGTTAGCGGGGTTGGCCGCGAACACCGGGGAGCTGTTTTTT. Protein: CASSLELAGLAANTGELFF.

V gene TRBV6-5 combines with J gene TRBJ2-3; TRBD2 might be the D (7 bases). Trimming stripped 2 bases from V and 1 base from J, with 10 bases between. CDR1 and CDR2 (germline): MNHEY, SVGAGI. This CDR3 is 15 amino acids long. DNA of the CDR3: TGTGCCAGCAGTTACGGCGGGGGCCGCACAGATACGCAGTATTTT. Its protein product is CASSYGGGRTDTQYF.

This chain connects TRBV29-1 to TRBJ2-7, with TRBD2 identical over 11 bases. V was pared by 1 base and J by 1 base, with 3 bases of the junction left unmatched. From germline, CDR1 is SQVTM and CDR2 ANQGSEA. The CDR3 has 15 residues. For the CDR3, the DNA is TGCAGCGTTGAAGTACTAGCGGGGGAGTCCTACGAGCAGTACTTC. This encodes CSVEVLAGESYEQYF.

A few counts support this clonotype. This rearrangement joins TRBV20-1 to TRBJ2-1, with 8 bases fitting TRBD1. There are 14 residues in the CDR3. CDR1 is DFQATT, CDR2 SNEGSKA, per germline (reference sequence). Germline trimming cut 3 bases from V and 13 bases from J; bases unmatched to any gene: 14. The CDR3 nucleotides read TGCAGTGCTAGGGGGCGGGACAGGCCCCTTGACCAGTTCTTC. Encoded protein: CSARGRDRPLDQFF.

The chain is built from TRBV11-1 and TRBJ2-5; 8 bases fit TRBD1. V trimming: 2 bases; J trimming: 2 bases; junction bases outside the gene matches: 19. Germline CDR1 SGHAT, CDR2 FQDESV (reference sequence). The CDR3 is 20 amino acids. The chain's CDR3 is CASSLWFLPRDRRLQETQYF. The CDR3, as DNA: TGTGCCAGCAGCTTATGGTTTCTTCCCCGGGACAGGCGGCTTCAAGAGACCCAGTACTTC.

This clonotype was seen a few times. This chain joins TRBV5-6 and TRBJ1-5; D perhaps matches TRBD1 (5 bases). In germline, CDR1 is SGHDT, CDR2 YYEEEE. This CDR3 has 14 amino acids. The V end lost 0 bases, the J end lost 4 bases, and 8 bases lay between the germline ends. DNA of the CDR3: TGTGCCAGCAGCTTGGCGCAGGGAAATCAGCCCCAGCATTTT. Translation: CASSLAQGNQPQHF.

The chain combines TRBV14 with TRBJ2-5, with no clear D. Germline CDR1 reads SGHDN; CDR2 reads FVKESK. Trimming removed 1 base from V and 0 bases from J, with 9 bases in between. The CDR3 covers 15 residues. CDR3 residues: CASSQGLSDQETQYF. CDR3 coding DNA: TGTGCCAGCAGCCAAGGATTGTCAGACCAAGAGACCCAGTACTTC.

This clonotype was detected a few times. The chain links TRBV6-2 or TRBV6-3 to TRBJ2-1; no reliable D call. Germline V gene data show CDR1 as MNHEY and CDR2 as SVGEGT. The CDR3 totals 14 residues. V dropped 6 bases and J dropped 7 bases, with 16 bases sitting between them. CDR3 sequence: CASSEHSYFNEQFF. CDR3 bases: TGTGCCAGCAGCGAACACTCGTATTTTAATGAGCAGTTCTTC.

The chain recombines TRBV7-3 with TRBJ1-1; D remains unclear. Germline V gene sequence: CDR1 SGHTA, CDR2 FQGTGA. V lost 1 base, J lost 4 bases, and 16 bases lay in between. CDR3 length equals 16 residues. Here the CDR3 reads CASSLIIRRESTEAFF. DNA of the CDR3: TGTGCCAGCAGCTTAATCATCCGAAGGGAATCCACTGAAGCTTTCTTT.

This clonotype was recorded a few times. This chain uses TRBV6-6 with TRBJ2-7, with unresolved D. The CDR3 covers 13 residues. The germline V gene encodes CDR1 MNHNY and CDR2 SVGAGI (reference sequence). V lost 0 bases and J lost 5, with 8 bases in between. CDR3 protein: CASSYSLPDEQYF. The DNA of the CDR3 is TGTGCCAGCAGTTACTCACTCCCTGACGAGCAGTACTTC.

A few counts support this clonotype. This sequence joins TRBV12-3 or TRBV12-4 and TRBJ2-5; 10 bases match TRBD1. The CDR3 length is 12 residues. The V gene end was trimmed by 11 bases and the J gene end by 7 bases; junction bases not matched to a gene: 7. In DNA, the CDR3 is TGTGCCGTGGGGACAGGGGTTGGGACCCAGTACTTC. It encodes CAVGTGVGTQYF.

This clonotype was picked up a small number of times. This chain uses TRBV27 with TRBJ2-2, with D uncertain. The CDR3 is made up of 14 amino acids. V was clipped by 0 bases and J by 6 bases, with 8 bases between them. The V gene's germline CDR1 is MNHEY and CDR2 SMNVEV (reference sequence). Here the CDR3 reads CASSLSSAPGELFF. The DNA of the CDR3 is TGTGCCAGCAGTTTATCCTCCGCCCCCGGGGAGCTGTTTTTT.